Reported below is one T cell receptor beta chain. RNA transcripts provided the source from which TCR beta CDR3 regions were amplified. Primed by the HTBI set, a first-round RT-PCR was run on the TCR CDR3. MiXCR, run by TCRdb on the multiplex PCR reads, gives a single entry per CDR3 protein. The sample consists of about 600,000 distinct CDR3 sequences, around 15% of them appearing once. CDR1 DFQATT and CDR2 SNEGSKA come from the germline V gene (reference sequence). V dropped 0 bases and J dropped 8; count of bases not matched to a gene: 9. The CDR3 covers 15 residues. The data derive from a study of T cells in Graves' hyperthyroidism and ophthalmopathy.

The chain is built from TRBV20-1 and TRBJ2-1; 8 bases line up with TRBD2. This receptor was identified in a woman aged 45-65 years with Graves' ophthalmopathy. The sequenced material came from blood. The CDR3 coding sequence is TGCAGTGCTAGAGAAGGTAGCGGGAATTCCTATGAGCAGTTCTTC. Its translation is CSAREGSGNSYEQFF.